These T cell receptor beta chains were read from a single sample in a study of identical twins. TCRdb called the 5' RACE reads again in MiXCR, with one record for every CDR3 protein. The profile shows 250,000 or so distinct CDR3 sequences, about 9% of them singletons. The sample also formed part of further work on yellow fever vaccine responses in identical twins.

Input material: CD8+ T cells sorted from blood. The receptor source for this set is a woman aged 18-29 years in good health. Both conserved end residues are part of each CDR3. The order of the fields is V gene, J gene, CDR3 length, D gene, clone size, CDR3 DNA, CDR3 protein. A D gene is named only where the DNA matches it firmly. Rows give clone size only sometimes, using once, few, many, or a class for an expanded clone.

V: TRBV2; J: TRBJ2-5; length: 13; D: -; size: few; DNA: TGTGCCAGCGGGGGACGGTACCAAGAGACCCAGTACTTC; CDR3: CASGGRYQETQYF
V: TRBV6-1; J: TRBJ2-5; length: 14; D: TRBD1; size: few; DNA: TGTGCCAGCATCACAGGGGTCCCGGGAGAGACCCAGTACTTC; CDR3: CASITGVPGETQYF
V: TRBV30; J: TRBJ2-3; length: 12; D: -; size: -; DNA: TGTGCCTGGTTTAGGGGCATGGATACGCAGTATTTT; CDR3: CAWFRGMDTQYF
V: TRBV2; J: TRBJ2-7; length: 13; D: -; size: few; DNA: TGTGCCAGCAGCACGGGGGTGGGGGACGAGCAGTACTTC; CDR3: CASSTGVGDEQYF
V: TRBV20-1; J: TRBJ2-7; length: 14; D: -; size: -; DNA: TGCAGTGCTAGAGATGTACAGGGTGGCTACGAGCAGTACTTC; CDR3: CSARDVQGGYEQYF
V: TRBV12-5; J: TRBJ2-3; length: 12; D: -; size: -; DNA: TGTGCTAGTGGACCCCCGGGCGATACGCAGTATTTT; CDR3: CASGPPGDTQYF
V: TRBV7-9; J: TRBJ2-7; length: 16; D: -; size: -; DNA: TGTGCCAGCAGCTTAGTGGTCGCGGGGGCGCCCCCCGAGCAGTACTTC; CDR3: CASSLVVAGAPPEQYF
V: TRBV2; J: TRBJ2-1; length: 12; D: -; size: -; DNA: TGTGCCAGCACCCAGGGACTGGATGAGCAGTTCTTC; CDR3: CASTQGLDEQFF
V: TRBV14; J: TRBJ2-7; length: 15; D: -; size: few; DNA: TGTGCCAGCAGCCAAGAAGCGCCACCCCCCTACGAGCAGTACTTC; CDR3: CASSQEAPPPYEQYF
V: TRBV28; J: TRBJ2-3; length: 16; D: TRBD2; size: -; DNA: TGTGCCAGCAGTCGGGGGACTAGCGGAAGGAAGGATACGCAGTATTTT; CDR3: CASSRGTSGRKDTQYF
V: TRBV7-3; J: TRBJ2-1; length: 16; D: TRBD1; size: -; DNA: TGTGCCAGCAGCACAACCGGGACAGGGGGTCCCAATGAGCAGTTCTTC; CDR3: CASSTTGTGGPNEQFF
V: TRBV11-2; J: TRBJ2-1; length: 18; D: TRBD2; size: -; DNA: TGTGCCACCACTGCCGGGACTAGCGGGCCCGACTCCTACAATGAGCAGTTCTTC; CDR3: CATTAGTSGPDSYNEQFF
V: TRBV28; J: TRBJ2-7; length: 12; D: -; size: many; DNA: TGTGCCAGCTCCGGGTGGAGCTACGAGCAGTACTTC; CDR3: CASSGWSYEQYF
V: TRBV7-9; J: TRBJ2-7; length: 15; D: TRBD1; size: many; DNA: TGTGCCAGCAGCCACCCGGACAGGTCGATGTACGAGCAGTACTTC; CDR3: CASSHPDRSMYEQYF
V: TRBV3-1; J: TRBJ2-2; length: 17; D: TRBD1; size: -; DNA: TGTGCCTGCAGCCAGGGCCCGGGACAGGGTTATGCCGGGGAGCTGTTTTTT; CDR3: CACSQGPGQGYAGELFF
V: TRBV29-1; J: TRBJ2-6; length: 22; D: TRBD1; size: few; DNA: TGCAGCCCTGGCGGGACTATAGTAAGCGGGACAGGGCGGGAGACTGGGGCCAACGTCCTGACTTTC; CDR3: CSPGGTIVSGTGRETGANVLTF
V: TRBV7-9; J: TRBJ2-7; length: 13; D: TRBD2; size: -; DNA: TGTGCCAGCAGCGTCCGGGACTACTACGAGCAGTACTTC; CDR3: CASSVRDYYEQYF
V: TRBV25-1; J: TRBJ1-1; length: 16; D: TRBD1; size: many; DNA: TGTGCCAGCAGTGGACGGGACAGCAGGGGTTACACTGAAGCTTTCTTT; CDR3: CASSGRDSRGYTEAFF
V: TRBV14; J: TRBJ2-7; length: 14; D: -; size: -; DNA: TGTGCCAGCAGCCCCCGGGACAACCCTTTCGAGCAGTACTTC; CDR3: CASSPRDNPFEQYF
V: TRBV29-1; J: TRBJ1-3; length: 13; D: -; size: few; DNA: TGCAGCGTTCTCCCGGGGAATGGAAACACCATATATTTT; CDR3: CSVLPGNGNTIYF
V: TRBV20-1; J: TRBJ2-3; length: 15; D: TRBD2; size: many; DNA: TGCAGTGCTAGTTTAGGGCCTAGCGGAGGAGATACGCAGTATTTT; CDR3: CSASLGPSGGDTQYF
V: TRBV7-9; J: TRBJ2-7; length: 15; D: TRBD2; size: few; DNA: TGTGCCAGCGGCCACCATCTAGCGGCCCCCTACGAGCAGTACTTC; CDR3: CASGHHLAAPYEQYF